This TCR beta chain emerged from a study of T-cell memory formation after mild COVID-19. TCRdb re-derived calls from the 5' RACE reads in MiXCR, one entry per CDR3 protein. The sample has around 140,000 distinct CDR3 sequences, over 15% seen once. Trimming took 6 bases from V and 0 from J; bases not matched to a gene: 1. The CDR3 length is 14 residues. Germline lookup yields CDR1 SNHLY and CDR2 FYNNEI. Study findings and constraints: Contracting CD4+ clones were located mainly in CM and EM, and CD8+ clones in EMRA.

The sample holds a few counts of this clonotype. Its target is unknown. Sequencing was performed on PBMCs or a T cell subset sorted from them (not recorded which). The rearrangement links TRBV2 to TRBJ2-2, with 7 nucleotides matching TRBD2. This TCR was sampled from an adult woman who had mild COVID-19 (a few samples of this study predate the infection). Cell type and time point are not known. CDR3 sequence reads: CASRGGANTGELFF. The CDR3 DNA reads TGTGCCAGCAGGGGAGGGGCGAACACCGGGGAGCTGTTTTTT.